The 18 T cell receptor beta chains reported below all come from one sample, sequenced in a study of cytomegalovirus exposure and HLA in healthy donors. Vbeta (60) and Jbeta (13) primers were used in the PCR. Clones were sequenced by immunoSEQ multiplex PCR, and TCRdb holds only the in-frame ones, with some missing. The sample data list 200,000 to 250,000 clones. The specimen sequenced was PBMCs. The receptors stem from a girl aged 2 to 9 in good health and CMV-seropositive.

The chain recombines TRBV4-2 with TRBJ2-7, with D perhaps matching TRBD2 (6 bases). CDR1 and CDR2 (germline): LGHNA, YNFKEQ. CDR3 length equals 18 residues. V shed 2 bases and J shed 0 bases, with 20 bases lying between them. The CDR3 protein is CASSQPPKGTESSYEQYF. The DNA of the CDR3 is TGTGCCAGCAGCCAACCTCCCAAGGGGACTGAGAGCTCCTACGAGCAGTACTTC.

The genes are TRBV6-5 and TRBJ1-1; 7 bases agree with TRBD1. This CDR3 is built from 14 residues. V shed 5 bases and J 6 bases; nucleotides not matched to a gene: 9. Germline V gene lookup returns CDR1 MNHEY and CDR2 SVGAGI. CDR3 in DNA: TGTGCCAGCAGTCCCCGGGACAGCGTTTCTGAAGCTTTCTTT. Translated, it gives CASSPRDSVSEAFF.

For the CDR3, the DNA is TGTGCCAGCAGTCCGGGGACAGGTCTGTTGGACACTGAAGCTTTCTTT. It codes for CASSPGTGLLDTEAFF. This chain links TRBV27 with TRBJ1-1; TRBD1 matches at 8 bases. Germline assignment: CDR1 MNHEY and CDR2 SMNVEV (reference sequence). The CDR3 has 16 residues. The J segment lost 3 bases and the V segment lost 5 bases, leaving 11 bases of the junction unmatched.

The chain recombines TRBV30 with TRBJ1-2, with D possibly TRBD1 on 5 matching bases. The CDR3 extends over 16 amino acids. Trimming removed 3 bases from V and 4 bases from J, with 21 bases in between. Germline CDR1 and CDR2: GTSNPN and SVGIG (reference sequence). CDR3 sequence (DNA): TGTGCCTGGAGCCATCAGGAAGCTCCGGGGGGCTATGGCTACACCTTC. This encodes CAWSHQEAPGGYGYTF.

The rearrangement uses TRBV28 and TRBJ2-7; TRBD2 aligns across 7 bases. CDR1 is MDHEN and CDR2 is SYDVKM in the germline V gene. Trimming took 1 base from V and 6 from J; bases not matched to a gene: 21. This CDR3 has 19 amino acids. The CDR3 here is CASSLLNPFGDYHQPEQYF. In nucleotides, the CDR3 is TGTGCCAGCAGTTTATTAAACCCCTTTGGGGACTACCATCAGCCCGAGCAGTACTTC.

The chain employs TRBV6-1 and TRBJ2-7; tentatively, D is TRBD2 (6 bases). V lost 5 bases, J lost 6 bases, and 14 bases lay in between. The CDR3 runs to 13 residues. Per germline, CDR1 MNHNS and CDR2 SASEGT. The CDR3 DNA sequence: TGTGCCAGCAGTCTATGGGCTAGCGCCGAGCAGTACTTC. Translating it yields CASSLWASAEQYF.

As regards this clone: A junction end diverges from the germline sequence, so it may reflect a read error. The genes are TRBV28 and TRBJ1-1, with a possible D match to TRBD1 (5 bases). This CDR3 has 16 amino acids. Germline-derived CDR1 and CDR2 are MDHEN and SYDVKM. The CDR3 region has the DNA TGTACCAGCAGTTTATATCCCCGGGGGACGAACACTGAAGCTTTCTTT. As protein: CTSSLYPRGTNTEAFF.

The chain joins TRBV29-1 to TRBJ1-2, with D unresolved. The CDR3 is 13 residues long. The germline V gene has CDR1 SQVTM and CDR2 ANQGSEA. The V end was cut by 2 bases, the J end by 4 bases, with 11 bases between. The CDR3 sequence is CSVESRGTYGYTF. The CDR3 region has the DNA TGCAGCGTTGAAAGTCGGGGAACCTATGGCTACACCTTC.

The chain employs TRBV7-9 and TRBJ2-2; D uncertain. Germline assignment: CDR1 SEHNR and CDR2 FQNEAQ (reference sequence). The length of the CDR3 is 15 residues. V was pared by 0 bases and J by 1 base, with 6 bases between. In DNA form, the CDR3 reads TGTGCCAGCAGCTTAGCGCGGAAGAACACCGGGGAGCTGTTTTTT. Amino acids: CASSLARKNTGELFF. Looking up the rest from reference TRBV7-9 and TRBJ2-2 gives the full variable domain: DTGVSQNPRHKITKRGQNVTFRCDPISEHNRLYWYRQTLGQGPEFLTYFQNEAQLEKSRLLSDRFSAERPKGSFSTLEIQRTEQGDSAMYLCASSLARKNTGELFFGEGSRLTVL.

The CDR3 reads CASSSTRGTGEPYEQYF. The CDR3, as DNA: TGTGCCAGCAGTTCGACCCGTGGGACAGGGGAACCCTACGAGCAGTACTTC. V and J are TRBV27 and TRBJ2-7, with TRBD1 identical over 10 bases. Germline CDR1 MNHEY, CDR2 SMNVEV (reference sequence). V trimming: 4 bases; J trimming: 2 bases; junction bases outside the gene matches: 11. This CDR3 region has 17 residues.

The CDR3 region has the DNA TGTGCCAGCACCGGGACAGAGAATGAAAAACTGTTTTTT. Translated: CASTGTENEKLFF. This sequence joins TRBV6-1 and TRBJ1-4, with TRBD1 matching 7 bases. Germline trimming cut 7 bases from V and 5 bases from J; bases unmatched to any gene: 4. Germline V gives CDR1 MNHNS, CDR2 SASEGT. The CDR3 contains 13 residues.

This chain links TRBV18 with TRBJ2-2; the match to TRBD2 covers 8 bases. The CDR3 covers 16 residues. The germline V gene encodes CDR1 KGHSH and CDR2 LQKENI. J gave up 4 bases and V 2 bases, and 6 bases lay outside the gene matches. This CDR3 reads CASSPRVAGTTGELFF. The CDR3, as DNA: TGTGCCAGCTCACCAAGGGTAGCGGGGACCACCGGGGAGCTGTTTTTT.

The gene calls are TRBV5-1 and TRBJ2-5; 12 nucleotides align to TRBD2. Germline CDR1 reads SGHRS; CDR2 reads YFSETQ. V shed 0 bases and J 5 bases; nucleotides not matched to a gene: 5. The CDR3 is 16 amino acids. The CDR3, as DNA: TGCGCCAGCAGCTTGGCCGGGCTAGCGGGAGGGGAGACCCAGTACTTC. This encodes CASSLAGLAGGETQYF.

The chain carries TRBV7-9 and TRBJ2-7, with no clear D. The germline CDR1 and CDR2 sequences are SEHNR and FQNEAQ (reference sequence). Trimming left V 5 bases short and J 0 bases short, with 2 bases between. This CDR3 has 11 residues. The CDR3 loop reads CASSRSYEQYF. The CDR3 nucleotides are TGTGCCAGCAGCCGCTCCTACGAGCAGTACTTC.

The chain joins TRBV28 to TRBJ2-7, with D possibly matching TRBD1 (6 bases). Germline lookup yields CDR1 MDHEN and CDR2 SYDVKM. The CDR3 is 18 residues long. Trimming left V 5 bases short and J 2 bases short, with 25 bases between. As DNA, the CDR3 is TGTGCCAGCAGTAATACAGGGTTTAGCCCCTGGGTCCCCTACGAGCAGTACTTC. This sequence encodes CASSNTGFSPWVPYEQYF.

The V gene is TRBV6-5, the J gene TRBJ1-3; D is perhaps TRBD1 (5 bases). Between the trimmed V and J ends, which lost 5 bases and 2 bases, there was a span of 10 bases. This CDR3 is built from 14 residues. From germline, CDR1 is MNHEY and CDR2 SVGAGI. CDR3 nucleotide sequence: TGTGCCAGCAGTAGATGGGGGGCTGGAAACACCATATATTTT. Protein product: CASSRWGAGNTIYF.

The chain uses TRBV28 and TRBJ1-2; D not resolved. V lost 7 bases and J 1 base, leaving 16 bases between the germline ends. CDR3 length: 15 residues. Germline loops: CDR1 MDHEN, CDR2 SYDVKM. The CDR3, as DNA: TGTGCCAGCACCCAATCCCGGTTTATTAACTATGGCTACACCTTC. Translating it yields CASTQSRFINYGYTF.

The chain has TRBV30 and TRBJ2-5; D not resolved. The CDR3 runs to 14 residues. V was pared by 4 bases and J by 4 bases, with 16 bases between. CDR1 is GTSNPN and CDR2 is SVGIG in the germline V gene (reference sequence). In nucleotides, the CDR3 is TGTGCCTGGACGGATATGGTAGCCACAGAGACCCAGTACTTC. Residues: CAWTDMVATETQYF.